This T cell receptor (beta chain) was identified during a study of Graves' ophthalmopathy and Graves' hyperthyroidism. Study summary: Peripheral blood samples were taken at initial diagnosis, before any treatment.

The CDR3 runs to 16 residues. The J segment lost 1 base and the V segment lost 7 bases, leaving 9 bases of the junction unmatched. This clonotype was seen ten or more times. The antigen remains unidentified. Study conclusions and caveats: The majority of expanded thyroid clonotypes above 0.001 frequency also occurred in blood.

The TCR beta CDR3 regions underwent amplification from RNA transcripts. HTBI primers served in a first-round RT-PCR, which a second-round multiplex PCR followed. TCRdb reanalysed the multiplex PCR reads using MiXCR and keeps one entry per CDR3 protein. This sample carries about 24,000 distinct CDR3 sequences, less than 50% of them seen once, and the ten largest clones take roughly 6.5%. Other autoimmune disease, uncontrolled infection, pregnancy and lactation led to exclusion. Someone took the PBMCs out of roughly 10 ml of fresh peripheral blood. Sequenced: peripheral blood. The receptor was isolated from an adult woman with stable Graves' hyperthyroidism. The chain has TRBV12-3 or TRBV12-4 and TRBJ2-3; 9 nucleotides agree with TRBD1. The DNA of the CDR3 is TGTGCCAGCAAACGAACAGGGGGCGCCGGCACAGATACGCAGTATTTT. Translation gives CASKRTGGAGTDTQYF.